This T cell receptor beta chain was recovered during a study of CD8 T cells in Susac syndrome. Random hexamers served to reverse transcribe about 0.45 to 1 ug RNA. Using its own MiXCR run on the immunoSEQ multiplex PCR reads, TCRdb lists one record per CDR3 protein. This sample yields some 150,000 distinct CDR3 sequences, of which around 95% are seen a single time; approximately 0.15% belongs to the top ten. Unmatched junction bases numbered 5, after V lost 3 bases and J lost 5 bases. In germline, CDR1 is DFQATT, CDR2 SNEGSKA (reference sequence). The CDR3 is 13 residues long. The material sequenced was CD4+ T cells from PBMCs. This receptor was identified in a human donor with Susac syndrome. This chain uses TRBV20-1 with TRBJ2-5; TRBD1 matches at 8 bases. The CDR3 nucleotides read TGCAGTGCTAGCTCGGACAGGGACGAGACCCAGTACTTC. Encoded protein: CSASSDRDETQYF.